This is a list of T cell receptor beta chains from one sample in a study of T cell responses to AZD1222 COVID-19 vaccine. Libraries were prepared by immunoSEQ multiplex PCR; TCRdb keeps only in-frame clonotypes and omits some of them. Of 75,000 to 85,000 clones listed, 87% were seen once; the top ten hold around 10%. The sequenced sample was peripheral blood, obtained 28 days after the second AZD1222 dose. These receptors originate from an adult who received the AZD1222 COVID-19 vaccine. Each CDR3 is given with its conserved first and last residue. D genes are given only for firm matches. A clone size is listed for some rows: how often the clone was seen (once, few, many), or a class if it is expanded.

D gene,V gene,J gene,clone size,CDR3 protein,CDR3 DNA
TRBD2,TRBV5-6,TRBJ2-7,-,CASSLGLAAGEQYF,TGTGCCAGCAGCTTGGGACTAGCTGCGGGAGAGCAGTACTTC
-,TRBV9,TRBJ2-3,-,CASSVVWGDTQYF,TGTGCCAGCAGCGTAGTCTGGGGCGATACGCAGTATTTT
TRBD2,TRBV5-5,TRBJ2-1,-,CASSGGLAGASYNEQFF,TGTGCCAGCAGCGGGGGACTAGCGGGGGCCTCCTACAATGAGCAGTTCTTC
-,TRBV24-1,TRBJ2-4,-,CATSDATRAKNIQYF,TGTGCCACCAGTGATGCGACCCGGGCCAAAAACATTCAGTACTTC
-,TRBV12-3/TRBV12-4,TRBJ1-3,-,CASSLFANTIYF,TGTGCCAGCAGTTTATTTGCAAACACCATATATTTT
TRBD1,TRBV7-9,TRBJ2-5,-,CASSPGTGGKETQYF,TGTGCCAGCAGCCCCGGGACAGGGGGGAAAGAGACCCAGTACTTC
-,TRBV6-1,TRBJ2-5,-,CASSETGRETQYF,TGTGCCAGCAGTGAAACTGGTCGGGAGACCCAGTACTTC
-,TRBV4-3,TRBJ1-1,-,CASSRAGGRWTEAFF,TGCGCCAGCAGCCGGGCTGGGGGGCGATGGACTGAAGCTTTCTTT
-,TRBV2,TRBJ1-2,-,CASSVAGPANYGYTF,TGTGCCAGCAGCGTAGCAGGGCCCGCTAACTATGGCTACACCTTC
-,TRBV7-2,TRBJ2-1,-,CASSLAWVTPEQFF,TGTGCCAGCAGCTTAGCGTGGGTAACCCCTGAGCAGTTCTTC
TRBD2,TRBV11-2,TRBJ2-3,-,CASSLVASGAHTDTQYF,TGTGCCAGCAGCTTAGTGGCCAGCGGGGCCCACACAGATACGCAGTATTTT
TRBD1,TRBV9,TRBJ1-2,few,CASSLGTGSGNYGYTF,TGTGCCAGCAGCCTTGGGACAGGGTCGGGTAACTATGGCTACACCTTC
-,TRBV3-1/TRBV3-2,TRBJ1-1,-,CASSQSFLAFF,TGTGCCAGCAGCCAATCCTTTTTAGCTTTCTTT
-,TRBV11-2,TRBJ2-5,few,CASSTKQETQYF,TGTGCCAGCAGCACAAAACAAGAGACCCAGTACTTC
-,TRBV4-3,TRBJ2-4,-,CASSQDLGLAANIQYF,TGCGCCAGCAGCCAAGACCTCGGACTCGCCGCAAACATTCAGTACTTC
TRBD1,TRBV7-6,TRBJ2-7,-,CASSFQQGWVYEQYF,TGTGCCAGCAGCTTTCAACAGGGGTGGGTGTACGAGCAGTACTTC
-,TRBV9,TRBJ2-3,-,CASSAELGNTDTQYF,TGTGCCAGCAGCGCAGAACTAGGAAACACAGATACGCAGTATTTT
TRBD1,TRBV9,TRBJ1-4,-,CASSVAGTGEKLFF,TGTGCCAGCAGCGTAGCTGGGACAGGGGAAAAACTGTTTTTT
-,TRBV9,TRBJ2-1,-,CASSVRSIGGEQFF,TGTGCCAGCAGCGTGCGCTCCATCGGGGGTGAGCAGTTCTTC
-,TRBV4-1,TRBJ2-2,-,CASSQSTQGRPGELFF,TGCGCCAGCAGCCAGAGTACACAGGGTCGTCCCGGGGAGCTGTTTTTT
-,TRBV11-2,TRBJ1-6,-,CASSSTNSPLHF,TGTGCCAGCAGCTCGACTAATTCACCCCTCCACTTT
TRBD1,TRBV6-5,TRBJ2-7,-,CASSPGQGKSGYF,TGTGCCAGCAGTCCGGGACAGGGTAAAAGCGGGTACTTC
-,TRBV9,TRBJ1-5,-,CASSATGYQPQHF,TGTGCCAGCAGCGCCACAGGGTATCAGCCCCAGCATTTT
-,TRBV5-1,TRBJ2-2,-,CASSLIKGNTGELFF,TGCGCCAGCAGCTTAATAAAGGGGAACACCGGGGAGCTGTTTTTT
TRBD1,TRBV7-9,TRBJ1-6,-,CASSLAGGAGSPLHF,TGTGCCAGCAGCTTAGCAGGGGGCGCAGGTTCACCCCTCCACTTT
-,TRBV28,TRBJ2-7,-,CASSQNAGAVRTEQYF,TGTGCCAGCAGCCAAAACGCGGGGGCGGTCAGGACCGAGCAGTACTTC
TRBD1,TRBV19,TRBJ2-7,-,CASSIGTGAYEQYF,TGTGCCAGTAGTATTGGGACAGGGGCCTACGAGCAGTACTTC
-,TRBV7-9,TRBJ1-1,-,CASSPERGGGNTEAFF,TGTGCCAGCAGCCCCGAACGGGGCGGTGGAAACACTGAAGCTTTCTTT
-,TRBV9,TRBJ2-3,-,CASSPDSFPPDTQYF,TGTGCCAGCAGCCCGGACAGTTTCCCCCCAGATACGCAGTATTTT
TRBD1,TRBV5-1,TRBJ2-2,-,CASTSGGAGTGELFF,TGCGCCAGCACCTCAGGGGGCGCGGGCACCGGGGAGCTGTTTTTT
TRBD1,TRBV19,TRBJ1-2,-,CATTGTGDLYGYTF,TGTGCCACAACCGGGACAGGGGACTTGTATGGCTACACCTTC
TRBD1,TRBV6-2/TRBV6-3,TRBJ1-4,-,CASSRGQATNEKLFF,TGTGCCAGCAGTCGGGGACAGGCAACTAATGAAAAACTGTTTTTT
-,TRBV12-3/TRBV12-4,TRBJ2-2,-,CASSFGRELFF,TGTGCCAGCAGTTTTGGCAGGGAGCTGTTTTTT
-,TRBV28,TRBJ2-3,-,CASSSASQQRDTQYF,TGTGCCAGCAGTTCCGCGAGCCAACAGCGGGATACGCAGTATTTT
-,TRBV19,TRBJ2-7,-,CASSEVGSSYEQYF,TGTGCCAGTAGTGAGGTGGGAAGCTCCTACGAGCAGTACTTC
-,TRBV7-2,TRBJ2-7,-,CASSPGRAYEQYF,TGTGCCAGCAGCCCGGGACGGGCCTACGAGCAGTACTTC
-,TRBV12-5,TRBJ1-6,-,CASGLEGNSPLHF,TGTGCTAGTGGTTTGGAAGGGAATTCACCCCTCCACTTT
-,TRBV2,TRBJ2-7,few,CASRWGGSGEQYF,TGTGCCAGCCGGTGGGGGGGCAGCGGCGAGCAGTACTTC
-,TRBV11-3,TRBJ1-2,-,CASSLDCVEGKGNYGYTF,TGTGCCAGCAGCTTAGATTGCGTGGAGGGGAAGGGGAACTATGGCTACACCTTC
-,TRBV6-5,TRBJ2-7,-,CASSQGEAYEQYF,TGTGCCAGCAGTCAGGGCGAGGCCTACGAGCAGTACTTC
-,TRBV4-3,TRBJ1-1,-,CASSQSQGMNTEAFF,TGCGCCAGCAGCCAATCCCAGGGAATGAACACTGAAGCTTTCTTT
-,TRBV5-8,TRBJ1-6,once,CASSFRPGGITLHF,TGTGCCAGCAGCTTCCGCCCTGGGGGGATCACCCTCCACTTT
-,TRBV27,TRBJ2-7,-,CASSLREGRTYEQYF,TGTGCCAGCAGTTTACGAGAGGGCCGAACCTACGAGCAGTACTTC
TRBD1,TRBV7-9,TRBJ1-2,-,CASSWQGARGYTF,TGTGCCAGCAGCTGGCAGGGGGCGAGGGGCTACACCTTC
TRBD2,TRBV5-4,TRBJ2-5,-,CASSSRLAGQETQYF,TGTGCCAGCAGCTCCCGACTAGCGGGGCAAGAGACCCAGTACTTC
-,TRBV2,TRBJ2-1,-,CASSRQSGQDEQFF,TGTGCCAGCTCGAGACAGAGCGGCCAGGATGAGCAGTTCTTC
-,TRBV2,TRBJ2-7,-,CASSDGLYYEQYF,TGTGCCAGCAGTGATGGGCTATACTACGAGCAGTACTTC
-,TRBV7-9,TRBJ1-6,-,CASSLEQASSSYNSPLHF,TGTGCCAGCAGCTTAGAACAGGCTAGCAGCTCCTATAATTCACCCCTCCACTTT
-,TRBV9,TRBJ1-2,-,CASSVAPLGRSGYTF,TGTGCCAGCAGCGTAGCCCCATTGGGGCGGTCCGGCTACACCTTC